This TCR beta chain is from a study of blood T cell repertoires in COVID-19. Germline CDR1 and CDR2: MGHRA and YSYEKL. J lost 6 bases, V lost 1 base, and 7 bases had no gene match. The CDR3 runs 15 residues. Per the authors' pipeline: Amplification from reference gene primers served as the basis for estimated nucleated cell counts. Repertoires were generated with immunoSEQ multiplex PCR, while TCRdb's copy carries only in-frame clones and drops some. Clone size and V and J calls were adopted from that table, with D and trimming inferred from the DNA. The table has about 400,000 clones, 75% to 90% seen once.

The sample was peripheral blood. The sequence came from a woman aged 25-40 years with active or convalescent COVID-19. This rearrangement joins TRBV4-1 to TRBJ1-1, with 8 bases aligning to TRBD1. CDR3 nucleotide sequence: TGCGCCAGCAGCCAAGTAACAGGGGGGTACGCTGAAGCTTTCTTT. Translated: CASSQVTGGYAEAFF.